Presented here are 21 T cell receptor beta chains from one specimen sequenced in a study of blood T cell repertoires in COVID-19. Sequenced by immunoSEQ multiplex PCR; TCRdb stores in-frame clones only, minus some. The sample holds around 150,000 clones, around 84% seen once. Specimen: peripheral blood. Receptors were obtained from a man in his 70s with acute or convalescent COVID-19.

This clone was found once. The chain links TRBV28 to TRBJ1-2; 7 nucleotides line up with TRBD1. Trimming at V came to 2 bases and at J to 5 bases, leaving 5 bases not matched to a gene. Per the germline V gene, CDR1 is MDHEN and CDR2 is SYDVKM. This CDR3 region has 14 residues. CDR3 residues: CASSLPGTEYGYTF. In DNA form, the CDR3 reads TGTGCCAGCAGTTTACCCGGGACAGAATATGGCTACACCTTC.

The genes are TRBV5-1 and TRBJ2-7; 11 bases map to TRBD1. Germline lookup yields CDR1 SGHRS and CDR2 YFSETQ. This CDR3 spans 14 amino acids. V dropped 3 bases and J dropped 5; count of bases not matched to a gene: 4. CDR3 sequence: CASSSGQGADEQYF. In DNA form, the CDR3 reads TGCGCCAGCAGCTCAGGACAGGGGGCTGACGAGCAGTACTTC.

This rearrangement joins TRBV7-6 to TRBJ1-1; 8 positions match TRBD1. The CDR3 length is 16 residues. Trimming took 4 bases from V and 0 from J; bases not matched to a gene: 7. The germline CDR1 and CDR2 sequences are SGHVS and FNYEAQ. CDR3 bases: TGTGCCAGCAGCTCCCACAGACAGGGGCTGAACACTGAAGCTTTCTTT. Translating gives CASSSHRQGLNTEAFF.

This clone has a single count. V and J are TRBV24-1 and TRBJ1-5, with 10 bases fitting TRBD1. After removal of 4 bases from V and 9 bases from J, the junction contained 11 bases not matched to a gene. Germline V CDR1 and CDR2: KGHDR, SFDVKD. CDR3 length equals 16 residues. In DNA form, the CDR3 reads TGTGCCACCAGTGACCCTGGGACAGGGGTTTTGGGGCCCCAGCATTTT. Protein product: CATSDPGTGVLGPQHF.

This clone was counted once. The chain has TRBV6-5 and TRBJ1-3; perhaps TRBD1 as D (6 bases). The CDR3 loop spans 14 amino acids. Trimming cost V 6 bases and J 3 bases, with 12 bases left between them. Germline V lookup: CDR1 MNHEY, CDR2 SVGAGI. The CDR3 loop reads CASRDTGLGNTIYF. CDR3 nucleotides: TGTGCCAGCAGAGATACAGGGCTTGGAAACACCATATATTTT.

The rearrangement links TRBV28 to TRBJ2-3; 9 nucleotides line up with TRBD2. V lost 6 bases to trimming and J lost 1 base; unmatched junction nucleotides: 5. The germline V gene encodes CDR1 MDHEN and CDR2 SYDVKM. The CDR3 covers 15 residues. Here the CDR3 reads CASSPSGAGTDTQYF. CDR3 in DNA: TGTGCCAGCAGCCCTAGCGGGGCTGGCACAGATACGCAGTATTTT.

This clone was recorded a few times. The chain couples TRBV19 to TRBJ2-7; D unclear. Trimming shortened V by 9 bases and J by 0 bases, and 12 bases separated the two germline ends. Germline assignment: CDR1 LNHDA and CDR2 SQIVND (reference sequence). The CDR3 loop spans 13 amino acids. Here the CDR3 reads CARTTGPSYEQYF. The DNA for the CDR3 is TGTGCCAGAACTACGGGTCCCTCCTACGAGCAGTACTTC.

The J gene is TRBJ2-7, the V gene TRBV28; the D gene is possibly TRBD1 (6 bases). Germline assignment: CDR1 MDHEN and CDR2 SYDVKM. CDR3 size: 15 residues. The V end was cut by 0 bases, the J end by 2 bases, with 11 bases between. The CDR3 DNA follows: TGTGCCAGCAGTTTATGGGACAGCCGCCCCTACGAGCAGTACTTC. It encodes CASSLWDSRPYEQYF. Full variable domain (missing parts from reference TRBV28 and TRBJ2-7): DVKVTQSSRYLVKRTGEKVFLECVQDMDHENMFWYRQDPGLGLRLIYFSYDVKMKEKGDIPEGYSVSREKKERFSLILESASTNQTSMYLCASSLWDSRPYEQYFGPGTRLTVT.

The J gene is TRBJ2-7, the V gene TRBV5-4, with TRBD1 matching over 9 bases. Germline trimming cut 3 bases from V and 6 bases from J; bases unmatched to any gene: 4. The CDR3 length is 13 residues. Germline CDR1 SGHNT, CDR2 YYREEE (reference sequence). The CDR3 DNA reads as TGTGCCAGCAGCTGGGACAGGGATTCCGAGCAGTACTTC. Translated, it gives CASSWDRDSEQYF.

The chain recombines TRBV5-1 with TRBJ2-7, with D possibly matching TRBD1 (5 bases). The CDR3 covers 13 residues. CDR1 is SGHRS, CDR2 YFSETQ, per germline. Trimming pared 0 bases from V and 13 bases from J, leaving 17 bases between. This chain's CDR3 is CASSLDLAQGAYF. For the CDR3, the DNA is TGCGCCAGCAGCTTGGATCTCGCCCAGGGCGCTTACTTC. Full variable domain (rest looked up from reference TRBV5-1 and TRBJ2-7): KAGVTQTPRYLIKTRGQQVTLSCSPISGHRSVSWYQQTPGQGLQFLFEYFSETQRNKGNFPGRFSGRQFSNSRSEMNVSTLELGDSALYLCASSLDLAQGAYFGPGTRLTVT.

This chain joins TRBV5-4 and TRBJ2-7; 10 nucleotides align to TRBD2. V was pared by 4 bases and J by 7 bases, with 14 bases of the junction left unmatched. The CDR3 covers 16 residues. In germline, CDR1 is SGHNT, CDR2 YYREEE (reference sequence). The CDR3 region is CASSPPGPSGGREQYF. The CDR3 DNA reads as TGTGCCAGCAGCCCCCCTGGTCCTAGCGGGGGAAGGGAGCAGTACTTC.

The V call is TRBV7-2, the J call TRBJ1-6, with TRBD1 matching 8 bases. The J segment lost 9 bases and the V segment lost 0 bases, leaving 7 bases of the junction unmatched. Germline CDR1 and CDR2: SGHTA and FQGNSA. The CDR3 sequence is 16 residues long. The CDR3 DNA reads TGTGCCAGCAGCTTAGCGGGGGACAGGAGGTCTTCACCCCTCCACTTT. Translation: CASSLAGDRRSSPLHF.

The V gene is TRBV7-9, the J gene TRBJ2-5; 8 nucleotides line up with TRBD1. Trimming removed 8 bases from V and 2 bases from J; junction bases left unmatched: 10. The CDR3 spans 15 residues. The V gene's germline CDR1 is SEHNR and CDR2 FQNEAQ (reference sequence). CDR3 amino acids: CASGRGTGGQETQYF. The CDR3 nucleotides are TGTGCCAGCGGCCGCGGGACAGGAGGACAAGAGACCCAGTACTTC.

This clone was counted a few times. The chain is built from TRBV10-3 and TRBJ2-7; 8 bases are a match to TRBD1. Germline lookup yields CDR1 ENHRY and CDR2 SYGVKD. The CDR3 is made up of 17 amino acids. Trimming at V came to 2 bases and at J to 4 bases, leaving 13 bases not matched to a gene. The CDR3 nucleotides are TGTGCCATCAGTGAGAGGGGACAGGCCACAGGGGTTTACGAGCAGTACTTC. It codes for CAISERGQATGVYEQYF.

The rearrangement uses TRBV24-1 and TRBJ2-5; TRBD1 matches at 12 bases. J was trimmed by 5 bases and V by 4 bases; bases with no gene match: 7. The CDR3 extends over 16 amino acids. The germline V gene encodes CDR1 KGHDR and CDR2 SFDVKD. This chain's CDR3 is CATSDPGTGGDETQYF. Written as DNA, the CDR3 is TGTGCCACCAGTGACCCTGGGACAGGGGGCGATGAGACCCAGTACTTC.

This chain joins TRBV6-4 and TRBJ1-2; TRBD1 is a possible D gene (5 bases). V was shortened by 5 bases and J by 1 base, with 14 bases between the two germline ends. Per the germline V gene, CDR1 is MRHNA and CDR2 is SNTAGT. CDR3 length: 15 residues. CDR3 region: CASSPQGSLNYGYTF. The DNA of the CDR3 is TGTGCCAGCAGTCCCCAGGGCAGCCTTAACTATGGCTACACCTTC.

V is TRBV6-5 and J is TRBJ1-5; no reliable D call. Germline CDR1 is MNHEY and CDR2 is SVGAGI. The V end lost 0 bases, the J end lost 4 bases, and 7 bases lay between the germline ends. CDR3 length: 14 amino acids. The CDR3 loop reads CASSYSIGNQPQHF. CDR3 in DNA: TGTGCCAGCAGTTACTCGATCGGGAATCAGCCCCAGCATTTT.

This chain connects TRBV2 to TRBJ1-5; 7 bases are a match to TRBD1. CDR3 length: 13 amino acids. Germline CDR1 is SNHLY and CDR2 is FYNNEI. The V gene end was trimmed by 8 bases and the J gene end by 2 bases; junction bases not matched to a gene: 3. This CDR3 reads CASGGQRNQPQHF. The CDR3 DNA reads TGTGCCAGCGGGGGACAGCGCAATCAGCCCCAGCATTTT. The full variable domain, rest sourced from reference TRBV2 and TRBJ1-5, is EPEVTQTPSHQVTQMGQEVILRCVPISNHLYFYWYRQILGQKVEFLVSFYNNEISEKSEIFDDQFSVERPDGSNFTLKIRSTKLEDSAMYFCASGGQRNQPQHFGDGTRLSIL.

V and J are TRBV28 and TRBJ1-5, with 10 bases aligning to TRBD1. Trimming cost V 6 bases and J 5 bases; bases outside gene matches: 10. This CDR3 has 16 residues. Germline lookup yields CDR1 MDHEN and CDR2 SYDVKM. The CDR3 nucleotides read TGTGCCAGCAGCCTGGACAGGGGGGGTCGTGATCAGCCCCAGCATTTT. Translation gives CASSLDRGGRDQPQHF.

Only one count was recorded for this clone. This chain links TRBV2 with TRBJ1-1; D is ambiguous. CDR1 is SNHLY and CDR2 is FYNNEI in the germline V gene. The CDR3 runs to 12 residues. Trimming took 8 bases from V and 4 from J, leaving 11 bases between them. The CDR3 loop is CASSLPGTEAFF. The DNA of the CDR3 is TGTGCCAGCTCACTCCCGGGCACTGAAGCTTTCTTT.

CDR3 nucleotides: TGTGCCAGCAGCTTCTCATTGGCCAGAAGCACAGATACGCAGTATTTT. Encoded protein: CASSFSLARSTDTQYF. The gene calls are TRBV7-2 and TRBJ2-3; D gene ambiguous. Trimming stripped 3 bases from V and 0 bases from J, with 13 bases between. Germline CDR1 and CDR2: SGHTA and FQGNSA. The CDR3 spans 16 residues.